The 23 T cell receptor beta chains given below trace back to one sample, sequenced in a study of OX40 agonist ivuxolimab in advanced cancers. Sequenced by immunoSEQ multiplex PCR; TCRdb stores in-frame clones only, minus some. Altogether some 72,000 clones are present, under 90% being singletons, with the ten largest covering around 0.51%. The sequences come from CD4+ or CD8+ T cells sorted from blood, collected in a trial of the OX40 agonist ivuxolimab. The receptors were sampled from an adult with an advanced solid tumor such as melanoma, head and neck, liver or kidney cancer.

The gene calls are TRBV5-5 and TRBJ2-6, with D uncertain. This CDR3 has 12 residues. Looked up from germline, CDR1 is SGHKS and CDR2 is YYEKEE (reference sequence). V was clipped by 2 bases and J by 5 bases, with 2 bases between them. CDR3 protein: CASSFWANVLTF. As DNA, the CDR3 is TGTGCCAGCAGCTTTTGGGCCAACGTCCTGACTTTC. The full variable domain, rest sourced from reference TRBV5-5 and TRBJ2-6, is DAGVTQSPTHLIKTRGQQVTLRCSPISGHKSVSWYQQVLGQGPQFIFQYYEKEERGRGNFPDRFSARQFPNYSSELNVNALLLGDSALYLCASSFWANVLTFGAGSRLTVL.

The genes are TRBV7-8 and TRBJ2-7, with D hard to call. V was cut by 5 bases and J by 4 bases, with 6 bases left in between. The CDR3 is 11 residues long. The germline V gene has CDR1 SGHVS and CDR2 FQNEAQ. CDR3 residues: CASSEGYEQYF. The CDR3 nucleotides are TGTGCCAGCAGCGAAGGGTACGAGCAGTACTTC. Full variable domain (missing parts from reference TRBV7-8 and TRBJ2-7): GAGVSQSPRYKVAKRGQDVALRCDPISGHVSLFWYQQALGQGPEFLTYFQNEAQLDKSGLPSDRFFAERPEGSVSTLKIQRTQQEDSAVYLCASSEGYEQYFGPGTRLTVT.

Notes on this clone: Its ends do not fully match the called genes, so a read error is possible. CDR3 sequence (DNA): TGTGCCAGCAGCGAAGACAGGGGAAGGCAAGGCTACACCTTC. The encoded protein is CASSEDRGRQGYTF. V gene TRBV2 combines with J gene TRBJ1-2; 8 nucleotides align to TRBD1. Germline CDR1 SNHLY, CDR2 FYNNEI. This CDR3 spans 14 amino acids.

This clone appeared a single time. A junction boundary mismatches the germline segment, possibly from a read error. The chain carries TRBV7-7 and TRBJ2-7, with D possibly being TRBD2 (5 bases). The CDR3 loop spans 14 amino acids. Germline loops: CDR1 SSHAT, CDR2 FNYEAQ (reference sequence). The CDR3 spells CASSLSGHAYEQYF. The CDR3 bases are TGTGCTAGCAGCTTAAGCGGTCACGCCTACGAGCAGTACTTC.

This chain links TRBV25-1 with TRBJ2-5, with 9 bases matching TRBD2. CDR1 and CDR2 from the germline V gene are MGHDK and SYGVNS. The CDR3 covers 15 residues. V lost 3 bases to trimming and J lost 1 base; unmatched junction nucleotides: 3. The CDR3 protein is CASSEAGGPQETQYF. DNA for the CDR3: TGTGCCAGCAGTGAGGCGGGAGGGCCCCAAGAGACCCAGTACTTC.

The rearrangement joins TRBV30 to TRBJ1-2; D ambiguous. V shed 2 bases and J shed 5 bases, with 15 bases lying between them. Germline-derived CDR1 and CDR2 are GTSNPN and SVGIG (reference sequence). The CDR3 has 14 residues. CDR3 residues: CAWSRGLGPYGYTF. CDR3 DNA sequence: TGTGCCTGGAGTAGAGGGTTAGGGCCTTATGGCTACACCTTC.

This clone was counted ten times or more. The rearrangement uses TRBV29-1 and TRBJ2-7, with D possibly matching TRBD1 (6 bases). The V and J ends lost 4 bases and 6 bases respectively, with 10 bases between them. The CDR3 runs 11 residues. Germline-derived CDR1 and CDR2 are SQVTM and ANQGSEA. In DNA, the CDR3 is TGCAGCGTTGCAAAGGGGGTCGAGCAGTACTTC. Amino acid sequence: CSVAKGVEQYF.

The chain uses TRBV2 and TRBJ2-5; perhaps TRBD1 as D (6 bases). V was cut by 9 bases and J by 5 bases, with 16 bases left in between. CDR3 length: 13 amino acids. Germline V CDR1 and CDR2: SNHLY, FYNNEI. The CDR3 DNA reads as TGTGCCAGTACCTGGGGGCTCGGGGAGACCCAGTACTTC. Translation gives CASTWGLGETQYF.

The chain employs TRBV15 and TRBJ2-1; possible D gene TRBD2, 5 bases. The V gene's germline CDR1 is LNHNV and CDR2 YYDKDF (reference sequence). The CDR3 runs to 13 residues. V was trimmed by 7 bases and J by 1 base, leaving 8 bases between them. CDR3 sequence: CATTTGSYNEQFF. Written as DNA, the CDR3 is TGTGCCACCACAACGGGGTCCTACAATGAGCAGTTCTTC.

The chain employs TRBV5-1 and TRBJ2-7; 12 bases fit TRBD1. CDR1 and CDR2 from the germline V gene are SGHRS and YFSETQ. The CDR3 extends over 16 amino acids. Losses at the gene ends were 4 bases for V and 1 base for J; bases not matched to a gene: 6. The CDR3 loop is CASSVGDRGLSYEQYF. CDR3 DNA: TGCGCCAGCAGCGTCGGGGACAGGGGGCTTTCCTACGAGCAGTACTTC.

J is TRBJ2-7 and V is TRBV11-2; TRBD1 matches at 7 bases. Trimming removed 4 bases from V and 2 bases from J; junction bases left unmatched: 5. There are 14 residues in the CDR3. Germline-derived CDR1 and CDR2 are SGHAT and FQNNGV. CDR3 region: CASSYRDRAYEQYF. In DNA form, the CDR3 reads TGTGCCAGCAGCTACCGGGACAGAGCCTACGAGCAGTACTTC.

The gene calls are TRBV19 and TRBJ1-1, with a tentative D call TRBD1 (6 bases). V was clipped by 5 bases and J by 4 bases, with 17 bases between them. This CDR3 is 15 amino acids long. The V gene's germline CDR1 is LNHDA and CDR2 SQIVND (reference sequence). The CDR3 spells CASSYLGTGATEAFF. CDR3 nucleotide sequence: TGTGCCAGTAGTTATTTGGGGACGGGGGCCACTGAAGCTTTCTTT.

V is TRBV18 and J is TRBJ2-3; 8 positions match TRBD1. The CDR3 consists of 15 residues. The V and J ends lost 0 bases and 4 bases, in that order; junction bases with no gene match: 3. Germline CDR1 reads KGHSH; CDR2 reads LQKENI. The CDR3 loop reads CASSPPYRGADTQYF. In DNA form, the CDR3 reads TGTGCCAGCTCACCACCGTACAGGGGGGCAGATACGCAGTATTTT.

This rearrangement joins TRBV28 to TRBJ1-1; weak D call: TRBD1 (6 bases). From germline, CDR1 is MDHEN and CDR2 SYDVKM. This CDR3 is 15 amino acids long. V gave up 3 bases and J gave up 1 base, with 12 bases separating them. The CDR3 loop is CASSLSGTKNTEAFF. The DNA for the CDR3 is TGTGCCAGCAGTTTGTCCGGGACAAAGAACACTGAAGCTTTCTTT.

This CDR3 is CAHSSERNSPLHF. The CDR3 DNA reads TGTGCCCACTCCAGTGAACGTAATTCACCCCTCCACTTT. The rearrangement links TRBV6-6 to TRBJ1-6; D not resolved. CDR3 length equals 13 residues. The ends were cut back, 11 bases at V and 6 bases at J, with 14 bases in the middle. CDR1 MNHNY and CDR2 SVGAGI come from the germline V gene (reference sequence).

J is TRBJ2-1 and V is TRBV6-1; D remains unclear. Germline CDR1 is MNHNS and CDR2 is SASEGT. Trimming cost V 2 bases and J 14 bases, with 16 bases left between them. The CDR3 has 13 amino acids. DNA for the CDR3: TGTGCCAGCAGTGAATCCCGGCTGGGTTTTAAGTTCTTC. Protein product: CASSESRLGFKFF.

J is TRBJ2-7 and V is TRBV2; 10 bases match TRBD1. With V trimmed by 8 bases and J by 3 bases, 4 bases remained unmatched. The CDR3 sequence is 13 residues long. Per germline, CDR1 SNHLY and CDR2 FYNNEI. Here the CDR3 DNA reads TGTGCCAGCCGCCGGGACAGGGGCTACGAGCAGTACTTC. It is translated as CASRRDRGYEQYF. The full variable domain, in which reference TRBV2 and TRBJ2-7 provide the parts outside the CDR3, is EPEVTQTPSHQVTQMGQEVILRCVPISNHLYFYWYRQILGQKVEFLVSFYNNEISEKSEIFDDQFSVERPDGSNFTLKIRSTKLEDSAMYFCASRRDRGYEQYFGPGTRLTVT.

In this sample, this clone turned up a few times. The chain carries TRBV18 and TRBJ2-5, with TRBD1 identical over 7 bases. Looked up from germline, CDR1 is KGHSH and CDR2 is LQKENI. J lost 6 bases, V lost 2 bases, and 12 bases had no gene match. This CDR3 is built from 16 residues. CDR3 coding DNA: TGTGCCAGCTCACCAATCGCCCAGGGGGAGAGGCAGACCCAGTACTTC. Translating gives CASSPIAQGERQTQYF.

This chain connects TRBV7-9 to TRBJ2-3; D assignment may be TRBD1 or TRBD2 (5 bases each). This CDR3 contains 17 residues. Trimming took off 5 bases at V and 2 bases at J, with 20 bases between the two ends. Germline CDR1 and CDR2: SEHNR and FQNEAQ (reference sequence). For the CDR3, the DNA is TGTGCCAGCAGCCTCCCAACTAGTCGGGGCGTCACAGATACGCAGTATTTT. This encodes CASSLPTSRGVTDTQYF.

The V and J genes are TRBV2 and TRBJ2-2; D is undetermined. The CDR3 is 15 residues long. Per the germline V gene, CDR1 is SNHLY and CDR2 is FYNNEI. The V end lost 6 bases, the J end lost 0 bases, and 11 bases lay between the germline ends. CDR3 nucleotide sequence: TGTGCCAGCAGCCTTACTACTCCGAACACCGGGGAGCTGTTTTTT. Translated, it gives CASSLTTPNTGELFF. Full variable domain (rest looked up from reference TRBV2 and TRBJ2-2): EPEVTQTPSHQVTQMGQEVILRCVPISNHLYFYWYRQILGQKVEFLVSFYNNEISEKSEIFDDQFSVERPDGSNFTLKIRSTKLEDSAMYFCASSLTTPNTGELFFGEGSRLTVL.

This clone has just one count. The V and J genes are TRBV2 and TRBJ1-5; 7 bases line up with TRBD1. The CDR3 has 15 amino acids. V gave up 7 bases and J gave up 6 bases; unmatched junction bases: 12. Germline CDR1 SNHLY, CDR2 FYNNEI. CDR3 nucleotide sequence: TGTGCCAGCAAGGTGTTGGAGGGGGCCGGTCAGCCCCAGCATTTT. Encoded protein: CASKVLEGAGQPQHF.

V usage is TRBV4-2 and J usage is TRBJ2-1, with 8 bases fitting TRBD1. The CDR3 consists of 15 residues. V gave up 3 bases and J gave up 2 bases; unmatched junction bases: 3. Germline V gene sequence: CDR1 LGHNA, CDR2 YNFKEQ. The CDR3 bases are TGTGCCAGCAGCCAGGACAGGGTTCCCTACAATGAGCAGTTCTTC. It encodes CASSQDRVPYNEQFF.

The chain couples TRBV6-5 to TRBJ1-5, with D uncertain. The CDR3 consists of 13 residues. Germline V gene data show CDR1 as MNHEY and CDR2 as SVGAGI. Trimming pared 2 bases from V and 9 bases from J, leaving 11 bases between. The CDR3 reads CASSYRNPGPQHF. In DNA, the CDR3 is TGTGCCAGCAGTTACAGAAACCCAGGGCCCCAGCATTTT.